This TCR beta chain was captured by sequencing in a study of blood T cell repertoires in COVID-19. Study-level information: Spain, Italy and the United States supplied samples that represented acute and convalescent COVID-19. PBMCs, B-cell-depleted T cells, or T cells were the source of the cDNA or gDNA that made up the material.

Per the original methods: Amplification of reference gene primers provided the estimated nucleated cell counts. Some clones are missing from TCRdb's copy, which holds only in-frame ones; the method was immunoSEQ multiplex PCR. V and J calls and clone size are those listed in that table; D and trimming were worked out from the DNA. The profile shows 90,000 or so clones, roughly 91% of them singletons. CDR1 is GTSNPN, CDR2 SVGIG, per germline (reference sequence). The CDR3 totals 17 residues. Trimming removed 1 base at V and 5 bases at J, with 18 bases between. The TCR originated in a man between 18 and 29 years old with COVID-19, enrolled during active disease. The V gene is TRBV30, the J gene TRBJ1-6; D may be TRBD1 (5 bases). Sequencing was carried out using peripheral blood. CDR3 DNA: TGTGCCTGGAGTGGTGACAGCGGGGGAGACGATAATTCACCCCTCCACTTT. Translated, it gives CAWSGDSGGDDNSPLHF. Using reference TRBV30 and TRBJ1-6 for the parts outside the CDR3, the full variable domain is SQTIHQWPATLVQPVGSPLSLECTVEGTSNPNLYWYRQAAGRGLQLLFYSVGIGQISSEVPQNLSASRPQDRQFILSSKKLLLSDSGFYLCAWSGDSGGDDNSPLHFGNGTRLTVT.